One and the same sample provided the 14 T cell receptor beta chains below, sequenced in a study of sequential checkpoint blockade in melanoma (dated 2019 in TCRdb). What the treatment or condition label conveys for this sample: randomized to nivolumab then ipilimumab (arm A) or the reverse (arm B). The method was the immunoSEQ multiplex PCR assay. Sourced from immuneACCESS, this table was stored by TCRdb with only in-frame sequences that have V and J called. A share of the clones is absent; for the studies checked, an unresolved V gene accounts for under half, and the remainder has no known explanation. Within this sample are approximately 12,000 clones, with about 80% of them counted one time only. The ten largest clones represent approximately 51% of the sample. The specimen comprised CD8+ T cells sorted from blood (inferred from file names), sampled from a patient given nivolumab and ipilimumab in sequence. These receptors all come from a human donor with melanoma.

CDR3 sequence reads: CASSDGTGGAQYF. CDR3 nucleotides: TGTGCCAGCAGCGACGGGACAGGGGGCGCGCAGTACTTC. The chain uses TRBV5-4 and TRBJ2-7; 12 bases align to TRBD1. The CDR3 spans 13 residues. V dropped 4 bases and J dropped 9; count of bases not matched to a gene: 5. Per the germline V gene, CDR1 is SGHNT and CDR2 is YYREEE (reference sequence).

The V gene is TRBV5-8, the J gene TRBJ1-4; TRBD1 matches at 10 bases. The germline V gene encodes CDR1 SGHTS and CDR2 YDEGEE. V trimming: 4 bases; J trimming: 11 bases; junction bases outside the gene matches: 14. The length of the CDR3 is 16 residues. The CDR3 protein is CASSGDRDRGVLKLFF. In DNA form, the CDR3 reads TGTGCCAGCAGCGGGGACCGGGACAGGGGTGTGTTGAAACTGTTTTTT.

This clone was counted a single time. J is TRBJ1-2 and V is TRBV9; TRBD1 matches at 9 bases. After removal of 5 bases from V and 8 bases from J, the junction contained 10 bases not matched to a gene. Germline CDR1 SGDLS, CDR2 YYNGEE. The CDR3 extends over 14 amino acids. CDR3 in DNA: TGTGCCAGCAGGAAGGGACAGGGCCCTCGAGGCTACACCTTC. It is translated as CASRKGQGPRGYTF.

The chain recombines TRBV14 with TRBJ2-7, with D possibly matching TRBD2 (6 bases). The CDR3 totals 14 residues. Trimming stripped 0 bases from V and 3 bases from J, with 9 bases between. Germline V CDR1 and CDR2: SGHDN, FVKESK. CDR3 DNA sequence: TGTGCCAGCAGCCAAGAGACAGCGGGCTACGAGCAGTACTTC. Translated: CASSQETAGYEQYF.

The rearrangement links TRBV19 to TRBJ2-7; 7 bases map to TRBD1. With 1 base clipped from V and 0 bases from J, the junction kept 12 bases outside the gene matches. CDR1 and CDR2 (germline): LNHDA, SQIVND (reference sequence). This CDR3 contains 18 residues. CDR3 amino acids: CASSIALLDRDSSYEQYF. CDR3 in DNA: TGTGCCAGTAGTATAGCTCTCCTCGACAGGGATAGCTCCTACGAGCAGTACTTC. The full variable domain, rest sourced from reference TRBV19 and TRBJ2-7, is DGGITQSPKYLFRKEGQNVTLSCEQNLNHDAMYWYRQDPGQGLRLIYYSQIVNDFQKGDIAEGYSVSREKKESFPLTVTSAQKNPTAFYLCASSIALLDRDSSYEQYFGPGTRLTVT.

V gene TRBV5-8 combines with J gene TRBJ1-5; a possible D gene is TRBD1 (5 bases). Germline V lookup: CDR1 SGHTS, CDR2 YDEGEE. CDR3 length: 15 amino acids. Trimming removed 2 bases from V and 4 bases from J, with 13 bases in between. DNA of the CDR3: TGTGCCAGCAGCTTTTTTTCAGGGAATAATCAGCCCCAGCATTTT. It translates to CASSFFSGNNQPQHF.

The CDR3 DNA reads TGTGCCAGCAGCCAATATGGCAGAAGCACAGATACGCAGTATTTT. Translated: CASSQYGRSTDTQYF. This chain uses TRBV14 with TRBJ2-3, with D unclear. Germline CDR1 is SGHDN and CDR2 is FVKESK. V lost 2 bases and J 0 bases, leaving 9 bases between the germline ends. This CDR3 is 15 amino acids long.

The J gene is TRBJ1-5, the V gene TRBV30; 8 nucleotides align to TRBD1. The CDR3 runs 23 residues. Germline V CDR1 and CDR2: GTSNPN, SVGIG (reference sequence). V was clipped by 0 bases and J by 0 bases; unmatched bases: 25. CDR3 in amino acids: CAWSVHPLAPQGTGLYSNQPQHF. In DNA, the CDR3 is TGTGCCTGGAGTGTACATCCTTTGGCCCCCCAGGGGACAGGTTTGTATAGCAATCAGCCCCAGCATTTT. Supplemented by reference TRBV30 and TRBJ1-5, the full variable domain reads SQTIHQWPATLVQPVGSPLSLECTVEGTSNPNLYWYRQAAGRGLQLLFYSVGIGQISSEVPQNLSASRPQDRQFILSSKKLLLSDSGFYLCAWSVHPLAPQGTGLYSNQPQHFGDGTRLSIL.

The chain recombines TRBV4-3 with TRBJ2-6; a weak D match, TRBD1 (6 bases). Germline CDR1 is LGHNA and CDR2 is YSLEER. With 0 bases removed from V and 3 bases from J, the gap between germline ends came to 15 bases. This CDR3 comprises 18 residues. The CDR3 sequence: CASSQDLTGIYGANVLTF. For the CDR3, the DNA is TGCGCCAGCAGCCAAGATTTAACAGGGATTTATGGGGCCAACGTCCTGACTTTC.

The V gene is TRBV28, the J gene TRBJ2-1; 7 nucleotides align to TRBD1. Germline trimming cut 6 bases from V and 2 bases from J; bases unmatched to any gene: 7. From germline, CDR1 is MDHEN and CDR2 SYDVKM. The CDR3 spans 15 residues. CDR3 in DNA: TGTGCCAGCAGACCACAGGGGAACCCCTACAATGAGCAGTTCTTC. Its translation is CASRPQGNPYNEQFF.

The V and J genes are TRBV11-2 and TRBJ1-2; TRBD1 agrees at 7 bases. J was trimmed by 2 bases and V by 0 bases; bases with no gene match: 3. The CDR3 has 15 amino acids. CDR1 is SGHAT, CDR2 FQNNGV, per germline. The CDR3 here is CASSLEGQLNYGYTF. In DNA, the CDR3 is TGTGCCAGCAGCTTAGAGGGACAGCTAAACTATGGCTACACCTTC.

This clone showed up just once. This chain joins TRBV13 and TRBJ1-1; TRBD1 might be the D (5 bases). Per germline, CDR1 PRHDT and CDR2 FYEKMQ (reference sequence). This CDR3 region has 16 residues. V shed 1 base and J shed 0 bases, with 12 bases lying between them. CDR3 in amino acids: CASSLALTVMNTEAFF. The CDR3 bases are TGTGCCAGCAGCTTAGCCTTGACAGTCATGAACACTGAAGCTTTCTTT.

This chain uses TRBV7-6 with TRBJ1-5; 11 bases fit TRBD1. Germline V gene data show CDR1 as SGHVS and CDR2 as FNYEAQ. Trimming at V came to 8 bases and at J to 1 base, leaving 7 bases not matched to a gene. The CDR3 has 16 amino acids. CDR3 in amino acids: CASARGQGGSNQPQHF. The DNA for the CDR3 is TGTGCCAGCGCGAGGGGACAGGGGGGCAGCAATCAGCCCCAGCATTTT.

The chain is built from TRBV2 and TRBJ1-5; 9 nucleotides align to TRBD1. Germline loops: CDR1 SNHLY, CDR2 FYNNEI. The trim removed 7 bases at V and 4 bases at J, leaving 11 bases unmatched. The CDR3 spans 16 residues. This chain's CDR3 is CASKGTGYAQNQPQHF. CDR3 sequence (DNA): TGTGCCAGCAAGGGGACAGGGTATGCCCAAAATCAGCCCCAGCATTTT.